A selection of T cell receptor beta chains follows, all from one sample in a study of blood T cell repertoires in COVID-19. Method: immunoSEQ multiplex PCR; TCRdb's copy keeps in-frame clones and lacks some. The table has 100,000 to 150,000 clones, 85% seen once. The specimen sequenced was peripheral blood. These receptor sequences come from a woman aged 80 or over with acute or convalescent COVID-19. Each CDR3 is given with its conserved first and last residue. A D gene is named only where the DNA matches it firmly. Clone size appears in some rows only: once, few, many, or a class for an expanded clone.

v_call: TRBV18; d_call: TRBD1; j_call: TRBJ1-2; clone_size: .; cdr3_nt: TGTGCCAGCTCACCCCTACAATGGGACAGTTATGGCTACACCTTC; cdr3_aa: CASSPLQWDSYGYTF
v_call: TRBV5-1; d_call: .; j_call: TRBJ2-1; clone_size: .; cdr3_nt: TGCGCCAGCAGCTTGCACGGGGAGGCCTACAATGAGCAGTTCTTC; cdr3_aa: CASSLHGEAYNEQFF
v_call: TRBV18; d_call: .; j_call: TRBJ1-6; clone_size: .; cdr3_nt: TGTGCCAGCTCACCGGCTGAGGGGGCACCCCTCCACTTT; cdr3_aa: CASSPAEGAPLHF
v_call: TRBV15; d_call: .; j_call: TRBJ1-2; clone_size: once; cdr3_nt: TGTGCCACCAGCAGACCAGGGACAAACTATGGCTACACCTTC; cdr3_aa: CATSRPGTNYGYTF
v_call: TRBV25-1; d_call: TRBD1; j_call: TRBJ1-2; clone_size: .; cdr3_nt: TGTGCCAGCAGTCCCCACAGGGGACCTAACTATGGCTACACCTTC; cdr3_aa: CASSPHRGPNYGYTF
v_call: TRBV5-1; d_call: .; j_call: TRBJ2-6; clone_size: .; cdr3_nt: TGCGCCAGCAGCTCGTCAGGGGTAGCTGGGGCCAACGTCCTGACTTTC; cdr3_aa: CASSSSGVAGANVLTF
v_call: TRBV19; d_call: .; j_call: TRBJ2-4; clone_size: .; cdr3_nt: TGTGCCAGTAGCCTGGGGGTAGGGGGAGCCAAAAACATTCAGTACTTC; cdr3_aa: CASSLGVGGAKNIQYF
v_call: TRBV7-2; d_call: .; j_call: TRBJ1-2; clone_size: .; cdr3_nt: TGTGCCAGCAGCTTTGACAGGAAGAATGGCTACACCTTC; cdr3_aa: CASSFDRKNGYTF
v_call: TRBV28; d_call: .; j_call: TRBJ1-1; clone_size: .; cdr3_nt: TGTGCCAGCAGTTTCAGAGGGAACACTGAAGCTTTCTTT; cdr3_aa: CASSFRGNTEAFF
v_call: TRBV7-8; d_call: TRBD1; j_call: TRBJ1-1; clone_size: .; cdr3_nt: TGTGCCAGCAGCCCGCCGGGACAGCAAACGATGAACACTGAAGCTTTCTTT; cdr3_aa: CASSPPGQQTMNTEAFF
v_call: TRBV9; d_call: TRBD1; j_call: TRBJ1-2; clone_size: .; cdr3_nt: TGTGCCAGCAGCTTAGCCGGGACAGGGGTTTATGGCTACACCTTC; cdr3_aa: CASSLAGTGVYGYTF
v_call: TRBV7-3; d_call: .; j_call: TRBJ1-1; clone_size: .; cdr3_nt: TGTGCCAGCAGCCAAAATAGAGTCAACCCTGAAGCTTTCTTT; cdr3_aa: CASSQNRVNPEAFF
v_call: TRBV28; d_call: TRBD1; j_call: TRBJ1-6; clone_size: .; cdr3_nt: TGTGCCAGCAGTTTAGGACAGGATCATTCACCCCTCCACTTT; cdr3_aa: CASSLGQDHSPLHF
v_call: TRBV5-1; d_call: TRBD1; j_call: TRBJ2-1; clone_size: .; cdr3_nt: TGCGCCAGCAGTCTCGACAGGGTAGGCAACAATGAGCAGTTCTTC; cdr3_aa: CASSLDRVGNNEQFF
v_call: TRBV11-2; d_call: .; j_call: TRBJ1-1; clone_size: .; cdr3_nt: TGTGCCACCTTCGATCATATCACAGGTGAAGCTTTCTTT; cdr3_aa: CATFDHITGEAFF
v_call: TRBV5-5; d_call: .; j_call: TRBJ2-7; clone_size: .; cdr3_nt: TGTGCCAGCAGCTTGACAGGGAGTCGGGAGCAGTACTTC; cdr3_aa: CASSLTGSREQYF
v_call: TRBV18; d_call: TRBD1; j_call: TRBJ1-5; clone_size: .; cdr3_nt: TGTGCCAGCTCACCGACAGGGTTTGGGCCCCAGCATTTT; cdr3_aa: CASSPTGFGPQHF
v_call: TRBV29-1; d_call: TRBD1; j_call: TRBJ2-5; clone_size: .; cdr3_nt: TGCAGCGTCGGACGACAGGGCGAGACCCAGTACTTC; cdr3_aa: CSVGRQGETQYF
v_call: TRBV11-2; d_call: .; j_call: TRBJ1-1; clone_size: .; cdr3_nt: TGTGCCAGCAGCTTAGGCCTTTCGGGGGACACTGAAGCTTTCTTT; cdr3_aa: CASSLGLSGDTEAFF
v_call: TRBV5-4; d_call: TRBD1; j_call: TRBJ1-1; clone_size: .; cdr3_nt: TGTGCCAGCAGCATAGAGGGGGCCGGCACTGAAGCTTTCTTT; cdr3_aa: CASSIEGAGTEAFF
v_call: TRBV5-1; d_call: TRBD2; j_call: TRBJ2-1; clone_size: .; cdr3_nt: TGCGCCAGCAGCTTGGCAGCGGGGGGGCACAATGAGCAGTTCTTC; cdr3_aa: CASSLAAGGHNEQFF
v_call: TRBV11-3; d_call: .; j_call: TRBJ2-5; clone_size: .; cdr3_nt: TGTGCCAGCAGCCGAACGAACAGCCCGCTGGAGACCCAGTACTTC; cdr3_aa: CASSRTNSPLETQYF
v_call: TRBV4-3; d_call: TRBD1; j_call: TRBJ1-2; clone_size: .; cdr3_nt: TGCGCCAGCAGCCAAGTTGGGCAGGGGGCGATCTATGGCTACACCTTC; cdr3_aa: CASSQVGQGAIYGYTF
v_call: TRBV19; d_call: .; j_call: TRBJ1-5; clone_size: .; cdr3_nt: TGTGCCAGTAGTATTACCGCAGGGGATAGCAATCAGCCCCAGCATTTT; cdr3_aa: CASSITAGDSNQPQHF
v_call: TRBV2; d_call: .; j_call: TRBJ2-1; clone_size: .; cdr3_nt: TGTGCCAGCAGTGAGAGAGCGGAGCAGTTCTTC; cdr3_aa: CASSERAEQFF
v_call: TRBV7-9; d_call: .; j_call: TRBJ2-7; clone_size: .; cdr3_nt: TGTGCCAGCAGCTTAGACCCGACGCGGGGGCGAACGAACCTAAGGGAGCAGTACTTC; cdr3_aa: CASSLDPTRGRTNLREQYF
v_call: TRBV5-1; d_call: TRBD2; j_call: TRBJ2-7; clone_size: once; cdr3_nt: TGCGCCAGCAGCGGGACGGGGGGTGGCGAGCAGTACTTC; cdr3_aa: CASSGTGGGEQYF
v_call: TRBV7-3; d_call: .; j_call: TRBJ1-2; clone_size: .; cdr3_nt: TGTGCCAGCAGCTTAACCCCCATTGTGGGACTAGGAGGCTACACCTTC; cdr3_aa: CASSLTPIVGLGGYTF
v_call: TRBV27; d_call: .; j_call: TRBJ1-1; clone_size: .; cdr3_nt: TGTGCCAGCAGTTTATCGAATGGGGGCCTTTCCTCTGAAGCTTTCTTT; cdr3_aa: CASSLSNGGLSSEAFF